Given below is one TCR beta chain in context. Its specificity is unknown. The entry originates in a study of T cell responses to AZD1222 COVID-19 vaccine. In the study overall: Analyses pooled second doses at about 4 or about 12 weeks.

Assay: immunoSEQ multiplex PCR; the TCRdb copy retains only in-frame clones and omits some. This sample has more than 140,000 clones, with about 91% found just once. Study-wide points: CD4 TCRs associated with vaccination spanned spike, dominating at 160-218 and 743-854. Donors were chiefly white British, with a greater number of females, and clonal diversity was perhaps underestimated. Spike-specific TCR breadth and depth went up after people got two AZD1222 doses.

CDR1 and CDR2 from the germline V gene are SGDLS and YYNGEE. This CDR3 has 15 amino acids. The junction had 3 bases not matched to a gene; V was cut back by 0 bases and J by 5 bases. Sequencing was performed on peripheral blood, taken on day 0 of AZD1222 vaccination. This chain connects TRBV9 to TRBJ2-1, with 9 bases fitting TRBD2. The origin of this receptor is an adult in good health. The CDR3 coding sequence is TGTGCCAGCAGCGTAGGTCCTAGCGGGAACAATGAGCAGTTCTTC. Amino acid sequence: CASSVGPSGNNEQFF.